Presented here are 14 T cell receptor beta chains from one specimen sequenced in a study of OX40 agonist ivuxolimab in advanced cancers. The table came from immunoSEQ multiplex PCR; TCRdb's copy has only in-frame clones and leaves some out. In the table there are some 100,000 clones, over 75% of which are singletons. This material consisted of CD4+ or CD8+ T cells sorted from blood, taken in a trial of the OX40 agonist ivuxolimab. All receptors derive from an adult with an advanced solid tumor such as melanoma, head and neck, liver or kidney cancer.

The V and J genes are TRBV7-8 and TRBJ2-3; 9 nucleotides agree with TRBD2. V shed 5 bases, J shed 5 bases, and the junction held 8 bases outside the gene matches. This CDR3 contains 15 residues. Germline V gene lookup returns CDR1 SGHVS and CDR2 FQNEAQ. CDR3 in DNA: TGTGCCAGCAGCGGTACGGGACTAGCCGTAGATACGCAGTATTTT. Translated: CASSGTGLAVDTQYF. Full variable domain (remainder filled in from reference TRBV7-8 and TRBJ2-3): GAGVSQSPRYKVAKRGQDVALRCDPISGHVSLFWYQQALGQGPEFLTYFQNEAQLDKSGLPSDRFFAERPEGSVSTLKIQRTQQEDSAVYLCASSGTGLAVDTQYFGPGTRLTVL.

V is TRBV21-1 and J is TRBJ2-7; TRBD2, as called in the table, went unchecked against the DNA. TRBV21-1 is a documented pseudogene. The CDR3 runs 17 residues. CDR3 in DNA: TGTGCCAGCAGCGGAACCGGGGCCGGGACTAGGACCTACGAGCAGTACTTC. This translates into CASSGTGAGTRTYEQYF.

The rearrangement uses TRBV28 and TRBJ2-7; TRBD2 matches at 11 bases. CDR1 and CDR2 (germline): MDHEN, SYDVKM. CDR3 length: 13 residues. V trimming: 6 bases; J trimming: 5 bases; junction bases outside the gene matches: 3. In nucleotides, the CDR3 is TGTGCCAGCAGACTACTAGCGGGAGACGAGCAGTACTTC. Its translation is CASRLLAGDEQYF.

The rearrangement joins TRBV11-2 to TRBJ2-1; no clear D gene. Germline values: CDR1 SGHAT, CDR2 FQNNGV. Trimming left V 3 bases short and J 6 bases short, with 15 bases between. This CDR3 has 15 amino acids. The CDR3 DNA follows: TGTGCCAGCAGCTTTGGGCCGGGTCTTGGCAATGAGCAGTTCTTC. This gives the protein CASSFGPGLGNEQFF. The full variable domain, with the rest looked up from reference TRBV11-2 and TRBJ2-1, is EAGVAQSPRYKIIEKRQSVAFWCNPISGHATLYWYQQILGQGPKLLIQFQNNGVVDDSQLPKDRFSAERLKGVDSTLKIQPAKLEDSAVYLCASSFGPGLGNEQFFGPGTRLTVL.

The rearrangement joins TRBV18 to TRBJ2-2; D is perhaps TRBD2 (5 bases). There are 14 residues in the CDR3. V gave up 4 bases and J gave up 4 bases, with 10 bases separating them. CDR1 and CDR2 from the germline V gene are KGHSH and LQKENI. CDR3 in amino acids: CASSRLEGTGELFF. The CDR3 DNA reads as TGTGCCAGCTCACGTCTAGAGGGCACCGGGGAGCTGTTTTTT. Based on the CDR3 plus reference TRBV18 and TRBJ2-2, the full variable domain is NAGVMQNPRHLVRRRGQEARLRCSPMKGHSHVYWYRQLPEEGLKFMVYLQKENIIDESGMPKERFSAEFPKEGPSILRIQQVVRGDSAAYFCASSRLEGTGELFFGEGSRLTVL.

The chain has TRBV4-3 and TRBJ2-1, with 10 positions matching TRBD2. There are 18 residues in the CDR3. The J segment lost 7 bases and the V segment lost 0 bases, leaving 12 bases of the junction unmatched. The germline V gene encodes CDR1 LGHNA and CDR2 YSLEER. This CDR3 is CASSQDYLAGVRGNEQFF. CDR3 bases: TGCGCCAGCAGCCAAGATTACCTAGCGGGAGTTAGGGGGAATGAGCAGTTCTTC.

V gene TRBV25-1 combines with J gene TRBJ1-4; D uncertain. Germline lookup yields CDR1 MGHDK and CDR2 SYGVNS. CDR3 length equals 14 residues. The germline V and J ends were trimmed by 3 bases and 6 bases, with 11 bases remaining between them. Written as DNA, the CDR3 is TGTGCCAGCAGTGAGTCCGGGATTCATGAAAAACTGTTTTTT. Protein sequence: CASSESGIHEKLFF.

The chain uses TRBV5-1 and TRBJ2-1; D ambiguous. From germline, CDR1 is SGHRS and CDR2 YFSETQ. The CDR3 contains 14 residues. Deletions cut 1 base from V and 7 bases from J, with 12 bases between. The CDR3 DNA sequence: TGCGCCAGCAGCTTGTTAACGGTTAATAATGAGCAGTTCTTC. Translation gives CASSLLTVNNEQFF.

V is TRBV6-5 and J is TRBJ2-7; unclear D gene. Between the trimmed V and J ends, which lost 6 bases and 4 bases, there was a span of 7 bases. The CDR3 spans 11 residues. Germline V gene data show CDR1 as MNHEY and CDR2 as SVGAGI. The chain's CDR3 is CASSPHYEQYF. CDR3 nucleotides: TGTGCCAGCAGCCCCCATTACGAGCAGTACTTC.

The rearrangement joins TRBV7-7 to TRBJ2-2, with 9 bases identical to TRBD2. Germline CDR1 reads SSHAT; CDR2 reads FNYEAQ (reference sequence). V dropped 5 bases and J dropped 7; count of bases not matched to a gene: 20. The CDR3 is made up of 19 amino acids. CDR3 sequence reads: CASSQGVPGGRALGGELFF. The CDR3 nucleotides are TGTGCCAGCAGCCAGGGCGTTCCTGGCGGGAGGGCCCTCGGCGGGGAGCTGTTTTTT. The entire variable domain, with the rest obtained from reference TRBV7-7 and TRBJ2-2, is as follows: GAGVSQSPRYKVTKRGQDVTLRCDPISSHATLYWYQQALGQGPEFLTYFNYEAQPDKSGLPSDRFSAERPEGSISTLTIQRTEQRDSAMYRCASSQGVPGGRALGGELFFGEGSRLTVL.

V is TRBV18 and J is TRBJ2-5, with 8 bases identical to TRBD1. CDR1 is KGHSH and CDR2 is LQKENI in the germline V gene. The J segment lost 3 bases and the V segment lost 3 bases, leaving 9 bases of the junction unmatched. The CDR3 covers 16 residues. CDR3 in DNA: TGTGCCAGCTCACCGGGACAGGCCCTTTCTAAAGAGACCCAGTACTTC. Amino acid sequence: CASSPGQALSKETQYF.

V usage is TRBV27 and J usage is TRBJ2-2; 13 positions match TRBD2. In germline, CDR1 is MNHEY, CDR2 SMNVEV (reference sequence). The CDR3 is made up of 16 amino acids. Trimming at V came to 7 bases and at J to 2 bases, leaving 4 bases not matched to a gene. The CDR3 nucleotides read TGTGCCAGCAAGACTAGCGGGAGGTCTAACACCGGGGAGCTGTTTTTT. As protein: CASKTSGRSNTGELFF.

This chain connects TRBV4-2 to TRBJ2-1; 8 bases are shared with TRBD2. The length of the CDR3 is 15 residues. CDR1 and CDR2 from the germline V gene are LGHNA and YNFKEQ. J gave up 7 bases and V 0 bases, and 5 bases lay outside the gene matches. CDR3 bases: TGTGCCAGCAGCCAAGATGCGGGAGGAGAGAATGAGCAGTTCTTC. As protein: CASSQDAGGENEQFF.

V usage is TRBV12-5 and J usage is TRBJ2-3, with 13 bases fitting TRBD2. Germline values: CDR1 LGHNT, CDR2 FRNRAP. This CDR3 is built from 15 residues. V lost 6 bases to trimming and J lost 3 bases; unmatched junction nucleotides: 3. DNA for the CDR3: TGTGCTAGTGGACCGGGACTAGCGGGAACAGATACGCAGTATTTT. It translates to CASGPGLAGTDTQYF.